This TCR beta chain stems from a study of early T cells in non-severe SARS-CoV-2 infection. Study at large: Sequenced material consisted of bulk RNA (from unsorted whole blood), and chains were unpaired.

This clonotype was recorded at least ten times. As yet, its antigen is unknown. Separate cDNA molecules each had unique molecular identifiers attached to them. Each CDR3 protein is one row after TCRdb ran MiXCR on the 5' RACE reads. The sample has about 64,000 distinct CDR3 sequences, 10% to 15% seen once. Findings and caveats of the study: Anti-spike CD8 responses were favored by VDJdb matching, which missed private and CD4 specificities.

V was shortened by 3 bases and J by 6 bases, with 15 bases between the two germline ends. The CDR3 spans 15 residues. From germline, CDR1 is MNHEY and CDR2 SMNVEV (reference sequence). This receptor was obtained from an adult who was a healthcare worker with PCR-confirmed SARS-CoV-2 infection or an uninfected control (not recorded which). The material was whole blood, obtained at baseline. The V and J genes are TRBV27 and TRBJ2-1, with D possibly matching TRBD2 (6 bases). The chain's CDR3 is CASSLGSGWANEQFF. The CDR3 nucleotides are TGTGCCAGCAGTTTGGGTAGCGGTTGGGCCAATGAGCAGTTCTTC.